This T cell receptor beta chain appears in the sequencing data of a study of blood T cell repertoires in COVID-19. Overall study: There were acute and convalescent COVID-19 samples, and they came from the United States, Italy and Spain. From T cells, B-cell-depleted T cells, or PBMCs came the material, which was cDNA or gDNA.

Enrolment of Seattle patients took place during active infection, and they were followed longitudinally. As originally analysed: Estimation of nucleated cell counts relied on the amplification of reference gene primers. Profiled with immunoSEQ multiplex PCR; TCRdb holds only in-frame clones, not every one. From that table come the V and J calls and clone size; the DNA was used to work out D and trimming. The data contain over 200,000 clones, 80% to 90% of them singletons. The sequencing input was peripheral blood. The receptor was isolated from a man under 40 with COVID-19, enrolled during active disease.

This CDR3 is CASSYSSGADGYTF. The CDR3 DNA is TGTGCCAGCAGTTACTCATCAGGGGCGGATGGCTACACCTTC. This chain links TRBV6-5 with TRBJ1-2, with a possible D match to TRBD1 (6 bases). The CDR3 consists of 14 residues. V was pared by 0 bases and J by 6 bases, with 11 bases between. Looked up from germline, CDR1 is MNHEY and CDR2 is SVGAGI.